The 5 T cell receptor beta chains below were found in one sample sequenced in a study of CD8 T cells in Susac syndrome. Random-hexamer reverse transcription was applied to roughly 0.5 to 1 ug RNA. TCRdb fed the immunoSEQ multiplex PCR reads into MiXCR, producing one record per CDR3 protein. In the table there are more than 200,000 distinct CDR3 sequences, approximately 92% of which are singletons. Sequencing input: CD4+ T cells from PBMCs. The receptors come from a human donor with multiple sclerosis.

The chain is built from TRBV29-1 and TRBJ2-2, with D hard to call. The CDR3 totals 14 residues. CDR1 and CDR2 (germline): SQVTM, ANQGSEA. Trimming left V 0 bases short and J 7 bases short, with 12 bases between. CDR3 sequence (DNA): TGCAGCGTTGAAGATTTTCAGGCGAGCGGGGAGCTGTTTTTT. It specifies CSVEDFQASGELFF.

The V and J genes are TRBV27 and TRBJ1-1; 8 bases are a match to TRBD1. Germline V gene lookup returns CDR1 MNHEY and CDR2 SMNVEV (reference sequence). V lost 3 bases to trimming and J lost 4 bases; unmatched junction nucleotides: 4. The CDR3 is made up of 14 amino acids. The CDR3 here is CASSFHRGGTEAFF. DNA of the CDR3: TGTGCCAGCAGTTTTCACAGGGGGGGCACTGAAGCTTTCTTT.

V and J are TRBV6-4 and TRBJ2-3, with D unclear. Germline V gene lookup returns CDR1 MRHNA and CDR2 SNTAGT. Deletions cut 4 bases from V and 1 base from J, with 9 bases between. The CDR3 is 14 residues long. The CDR3 DNA is TGTGCCAGCAGTGTGGAGTACGGCACAGATACGCAGTATTTT. Protein product: CASSVEYGTDTQYF.

This chain joins TRBV20-1 and TRBJ1-5; 7 nucleotides agree with TRBD1. Looked up from germline, CDR1 is DFQATT and CDR2 is SNEGSKA (reference sequence). The J segment lost 6 bases and the V segment lost 0 bases, leaving 11 bases of the junction unmatched. The CDR3 extends over 16 amino acids. In nucleotides, the CDR3 is TGCAGTGCTAGAGACCCGACAGGGAGTCTTCGTCAGCCCCAGCATTTT. It yields the protein CSARDPTGSLRQPQHF.

V is TRBV10-3 and J is TRBJ2-5, with D uncertain. CDR3 length equals 12 residues. With 8 bases removed from V and 5 bases from J, the gap between germline ends came to 12 bases. Germline CDR1 reads ENHRY; CDR2 reads SYGVKD. The CDR3 protein is CAIGNPEETQYF. DNA for the CDR3: TGTGCCATCGGAAATCCGGAGGAGACCCAGTACTTC.